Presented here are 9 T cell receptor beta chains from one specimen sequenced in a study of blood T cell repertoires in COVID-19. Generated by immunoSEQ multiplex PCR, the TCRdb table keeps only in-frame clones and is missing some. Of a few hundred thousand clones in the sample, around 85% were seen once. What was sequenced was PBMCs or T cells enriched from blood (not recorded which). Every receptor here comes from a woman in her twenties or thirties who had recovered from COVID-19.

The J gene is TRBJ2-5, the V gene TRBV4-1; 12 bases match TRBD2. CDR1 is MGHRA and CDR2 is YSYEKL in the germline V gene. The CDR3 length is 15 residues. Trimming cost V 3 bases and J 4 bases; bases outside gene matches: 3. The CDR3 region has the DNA TGCGCCAGCAGCCAGATGGGACTAGCGGGAGAGACCCAGTACTTC. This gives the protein CASSQMGLAGETQYF.

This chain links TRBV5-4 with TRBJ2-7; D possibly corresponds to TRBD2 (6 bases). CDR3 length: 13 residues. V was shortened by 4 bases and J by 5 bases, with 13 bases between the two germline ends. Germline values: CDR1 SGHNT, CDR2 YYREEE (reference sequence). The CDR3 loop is CASSAGRLDEQYF. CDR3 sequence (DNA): TGTGCCAGCAGCGCGGGACGACTAGACGAGCAGTACTTC.

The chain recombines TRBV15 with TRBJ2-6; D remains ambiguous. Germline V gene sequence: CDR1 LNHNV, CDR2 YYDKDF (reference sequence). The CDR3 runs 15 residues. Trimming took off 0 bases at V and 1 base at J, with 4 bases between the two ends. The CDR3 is CATSRDLSGANVLTF. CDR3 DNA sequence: TGTGCCACCAGCAGAGACCTTTCTGGGGCCAACGTCCTGACTTTC. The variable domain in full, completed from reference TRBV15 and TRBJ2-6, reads DAMVIQNPRYQVTQFGKPVTLSCSQTLNHNVMYWYQQKSSQAPKLLFHYYDKDFNNEADTPDNFQSRRPNTSFCFLDIRSPGLGDTAMYLCATSRDLSGANVLTFGAGSRLTVL.

CDR3 sequence (DNA): TGTGCCAGCAGCTTCCAGGGGGCCTTCTCCTACGAGCAGTACTTC. This gives the protein CASSFQGAFSYEQYF. The chain carries TRBV11-1 and TRBJ2-7; 8 positions agree with TRBD1. The CDR3 extends over 15 amino acids. V lost 3 bases, J lost 0 bases, and 4 bases stayed unmatched. Germline-derived CDR1 and CDR2 are SGHAT and FQDESV (reference sequence).

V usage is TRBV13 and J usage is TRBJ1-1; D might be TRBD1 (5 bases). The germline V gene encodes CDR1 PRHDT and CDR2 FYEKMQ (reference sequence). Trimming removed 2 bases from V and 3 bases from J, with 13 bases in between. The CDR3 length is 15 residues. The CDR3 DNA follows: TGTGCCAGCAGCTTATCCGGGACTTTAGACACTGAAGCTTTCTTT. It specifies CASSLSGTLDTEAFF.

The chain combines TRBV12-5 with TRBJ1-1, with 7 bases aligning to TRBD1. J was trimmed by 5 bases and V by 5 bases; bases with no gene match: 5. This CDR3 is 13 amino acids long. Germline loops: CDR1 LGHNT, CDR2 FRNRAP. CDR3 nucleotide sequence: TGTGCTAGTGGTAGAGGGGGCGGAACTGAAGCTTTCTTT. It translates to CASGRGGGTEAFF. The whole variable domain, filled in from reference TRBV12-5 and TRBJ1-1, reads DARVTQTPRHKVTEMGQEVTMRCQPILGHNTVFWYRQTMMQGLELLAYFRNRAPLDDSGMPKDRFSAEMPDATLATLKIQPSEPRDSAVYFCASGRGGGTEAFFGQGTRLTVV.

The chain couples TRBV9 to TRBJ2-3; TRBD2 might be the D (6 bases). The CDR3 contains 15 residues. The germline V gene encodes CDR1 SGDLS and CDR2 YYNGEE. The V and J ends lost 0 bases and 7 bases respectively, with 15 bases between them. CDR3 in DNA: TGTGCCAGCAGCGTAGAAGGTGGCGGGGTCAATACGCAGTATTTT. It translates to CASSVEGGGVNTQYF.

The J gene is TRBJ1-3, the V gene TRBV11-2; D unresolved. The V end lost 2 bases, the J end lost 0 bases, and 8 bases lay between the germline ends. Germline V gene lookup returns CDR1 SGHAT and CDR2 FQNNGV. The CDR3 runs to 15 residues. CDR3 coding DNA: TGTGCCAGCAGCTTACAGATAAACTCTGGAAACACCATATATTTT. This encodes CASSLQINSGNTIYF. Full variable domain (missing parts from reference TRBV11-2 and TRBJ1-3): EAGVAQSPRYKIIEKRQSVAFWCNPISGHATLYWYQQILGQGPKLLIQFQNNGVVDDSQLPKDRFSAERLKGVDSTLKIQPAKLEDSAVYLCASSLQINSGNTIYFGEGSWLTVV.

CDR3 residues: CASRLESGLNQPQHF. CDR3 sequence (DNA): TGTGCCAGTAGATTGGAGAGTGGCCTCAATCAGCCCCAGCATTTT. V gene TRBV19 combines with J gene TRBJ1-5; no definite D call. CDR1 LNHDA and CDR2 SQIVND come from the germline V gene (reference sequence). With 6 bases removed from V and 3 bases from J, the gap between germline ends came to 15 bases. This CDR3 is 15 amino acids long.